One and the same sample provided the 25 T cell receptor beta chains below, sequenced in a study of cytomegalovirus exposure and HLA in healthy donors. With 60 Vbeta and 13 Jbeta primers, the PCR was carried out. Some clones are missing from TCRdb's copy, which holds only in-frame ones; the method was immunoSEQ multiplex PCR. This sample carries 110,000 to 150,000 clones, with less than 3.5% going to the ten biggest clones. Sequencing was carried out using PBMCs. All receptors come from a middle-aged man in good health and CMV-seronegative.

The chain links TRBV9 to TRBJ2-7, with D perhaps matching TRBD2 (6 bases). Trimming pared 0 bases from V and 10 bases from J, leaving 17 bases between. CDR1 and CDR2 (germline): SGDLS, YYNGEE. There are 14 residues in the CDR3. This chain's CDR3 is CASSVGGEGASQYF. DNA for the CDR3: TGTGCCAGCAGCGTAGGGGGGGAAGGTGCGTCTCAGTACTTC. Filled out from reference TRBV9 and TRBJ2-7, the complete variable domain reads DSGVTQTPKHLITATGQRVTLRCSPRSGDLSVYWYQQSLDQGLQFLIQYYNGEERAKGNILERFSAQQFPDLHSELNLSSLELGDSALYFCASSVGGEGASQYFGPGTRLTVT.

This chain connects TRBV4-1 to TRBJ2-5, with D perhaps matching TRBD2 (6 bases). This CDR3 is built from 16 residues. Germline V CDR1 and CDR2: MGHRA, YSYEKL. V lost 2 bases and J 1 base, leaving 14 bases between the germline ends. CDR3 bases: TGCGCCAGCAGCCAACCCGGGCGGCGGGGCCAAGAGACCCAGTACTTC. Protein product: CASSQPGRRGQETQYF.

The J gene is TRBJ2-7, the V gene TRBV5-1, with no clear D. The V gene lost 4 bases and the J gene lost 3 bases, with 8 bases spanning the gap. The CDR3 loop spans 12 amino acids. CDR1 and CDR2 (germline): SGHRS, YFSETQ. This CDR3 reads CASSPRGYEQYF. In DNA form, the CDR3 reads TGCGCCAGCAGCCCGCGCGGCTACGAGCAGTACTTC.

V gene TRBV9 combines with J gene TRBJ2-1, with D possibly matching TRBD1 (7 bases). Germline V gives CDR1 SGDLS, CDR2 YYNGEE. This CDR3 comprises 14 residues. Trimming shortened V by 0 bases and J by 9 bases, and 13 bases separated the two germline ends. CDR3 sequence (DNA): TGTGCCAGCAGCGTAGGGCGACAGGGACTTGAGCAGTTCTTC. The encoded protein is CASSVGRQGLEQFF.

The gene calls are TRBV9 and TRBJ2-5; D gene unclear. Germline CDR1 SGDLS, CDR2 YYNGEE. This CDR3 comprises 13 residues. V was shortened by 0 bases and J by 3 bases, with 6 bases between the two germline ends. The DNA for the CDR3 is TGTGCCAGCAGCGTAGCCTTTGAAGAGACCCAGTACTTC. It specifies CASSVAFEETQYF.

V is TRBV7-9 and J is TRBJ1-5, with D perhaps matching TRBD1 (6 bases). Germline assignment: CDR1 SEHNR and CDR2 FQNEAQ (reference sequence). Trimming left V 4 bases short and J 7 bases short, with 17 bases between. This CDR3 comprises 15 residues. CDR3 amino acids: CASSSLKGGTQPQHF. DNA for the CDR3: TGTGCCAGCAGCTCCCTTAAGGGGGGGACCCAGCCCCAGCATTTT.

V is TRBV7-9 and J is TRBJ1-3; 10 bases map to TRBD1. Trimming took 4 bases from V and 0 from J; bases not matched to a gene: 9. The CDR3 runs 18 residues. In germline, CDR1 is SEHNR, CDR2 FQNEAQ (reference sequence). The CDR3 bases are TGTGCCAGCAGCTCCCGACAGGGGGCTCCTTTCTCTGGAAACACCATATATTTT. Amino acid sequence: CASSSRQGAPFSGNTIYF.

This chain joins TRBV28 and TRBJ1-5; D possibly corresponds to TRBD1 (6 bases). This CDR3 is 15 amino acids long. Germline V lookup: CDR1 MDHEN, CDR2 SYDVKM. Trimming removed 8 bases at V and 1 base at J, with 15 bases between. In DNA, the CDR3 is TGTGCCAGCTCGTCGGGGGGCAGAAGCAATCAGCCCCAGCATTTT. This sequence encodes CASSSGGRSNQPQHF.

This chain connects TRBV7-2 to TRBJ1-1; no clear D gene. V was cut by 5 bases and J by 6 bases, with 13 bases left in between. The germline V gene has CDR1 SGHTA and CDR2 FQGNSA. The CDR3 totals 13 residues. The CDR3, as DNA: TGTGCCAGCAGCCTGCGGAGTAACGCTGAAGCTTTCTTT. The encoded protein is CASSLRSNAEAFF.

This chain links TRBV18 with TRBJ1-2; 7 bases agree with TRBD1. This CDR3 is built from 14 residues. V was clipped by 0 bases and J by 8 bases; unmatched bases: 6. The germline V gene encodes CDR1 KGHSH and CDR2 LQKENI. The CDR3 sequence is CASSPPDRAGGYTF. The CDR3 DNA follows: TGTGCCAGCTCACCACCCGACAGGGCGGGAGGCTACACCTTC.

This sequence joins TRBV7-2 and TRBJ2-2, with D uncertain. This CDR3 contains 13 residues. Germline CDR1 and CDR2: SGHTA and FQGNSA. The V end was cut by 3 bases, the J end by 4 bases, with 6 bases between. This chain's CDR3 is CASSFSGTGELFF. CDR3 coding DNA: TGTGCCAGCAGCTTCTCAGGCACCGGGGAGCTGTTTTTT.

The CDR3 spells CASREAGDLTGELFF. CDR3 bases: TGTGCCAGCAGAGAAGCGGGGGACCTCACCGGGGAGCTGTTTTTT. The chain has TRBV5-6 and TRBJ2-2, with TRBD2 matching over 8 bases. V shed 5 bases, J shed 4 bases, and the junction held 7 bases outside the gene matches. The CDR3 extends over 15 amino acids. Germline V lookup: CDR1 SGHDT, CDR2 YYEEEE.

This chain joins TRBV6-5 and TRBJ2-4; 7 bases map to TRBD1. V was clipped by 5 bases and J by 6 bases; unmatched bases: 4. This CDR3 contains 13 residues. Germline V gene sequence: CDR1 MNHEY, CDR2 SVGAGI. The CDR3 nucleotides read TGTGCCAGCAGTAGGGGGCAGGGAAACATTCAGTACTTC. It encodes CASSRGQGNIQYF.

This rearrangement joins TRBV7-6 to TRBJ1-1, with D possibly being TRBD1 (5 bases). Germline V lookup: CDR1 SGHVS, CDR2 FNYEAQ. V lost 5 bases and J 4 bases, leaving 14 bases between the germline ends. There are 14 residues in the CDR3. Here the CDR3 DNA reads TGTGCCAGCAGCCAACAGGAGGGGAGCACTGAAGCTTTCTTT. Protein: CASSQQEGSTEAFF.

This chain connects TRBV28 to TRBJ2-1; no clear D. Trimming took 7 bases from V and 0 from J, leaving 10 bases between them. This CDR3 contains 14 residues. Germline CDR1 reads MDHEN; CDR2 reads SYDVKM. Here the CDR3 DNA reads TGTGCCAGCAACCTAGGTAGCTCCTACAATGAGCAGTTCTTC. It is translated as CASNLGSSYNEQFF. The whole variable domain, filled in from reference TRBV28 and TRBJ2-1, reads DVKVTQSSRYLVKRTGEKVFLECVQDMDHENMFWYRQDPGLGLRLIYFSYDVKMKEKGDIPEGYSVSREKKERFSLILESASTNQTSMYLCASNLGSSYNEQFFGPGTRLTVL.

The chain is built from TRBV5-6 and TRBJ2-7; 9 nucleotides line up with TRBD1. This CDR3 contains 15 residues. V was pared by 4 bases and J by 5 bases, with 10 bases of the junction left unmatched. Germline V gene sequence: CDR1 SGHDT, CDR2 YYEEEE. In nucleotides, the CDR3 is TGTGCCAGCAGCAAAACGGGACAGGGCCTAAACGAGCAGTACTTC. The encoded protein is CASSKTGQGLNEQYF.

The J gene is TRBJ2-2, the V gene TRBV28; 10 nucleotides match TRBD1. The CDR3 loop spans 15 amino acids. Germline V gives CDR1 MDHEN, CDR2 SYDVKM. V gave up 7 bases and J gave up 3 bases; unmatched junction bases: 5. CDR3 bases: TGTGCCAGCAAAGGGACAGGGGTCGACACCGGGGAGCTGTTTTTT. Amino acids: CASKGTGVDTGELFF.

Here the CDR3 reads CASSFQSGGTANTGELFF. DNA of the CDR3: TGCGCCAGCAGCTTTCAAAGCGGGGGGACCGCGAACACCGGGGAGCTGTTTTTT. The J gene is TRBJ2-2, the V gene TRBV5-1, with 9 nucleotides matching TRBD2. Trimming took 2 bases from V and 0 from J; bases not matched to a gene: 8. The V gene's germline CDR1 is SGHRS and CDR2 YFSETQ. The CDR3 is 18 residues long.

The chain employs TRBV7-2 and TRBJ1-5, with TRBD1 matching over 10 bases. The CDR3 has 15 residues. The junction had 5 bases not matched to a gene; V was cut back by 5 bases and J by 4 bases. CDR1 is SGHTA and CDR2 is FQGNSA in the germline V gene. CDR3 sequence (DNA): TGTGCCAGCAGCATCGGACAGGGGGGGAATCAGCCCCAGCATTTT. This codes for CASSIGQGGNQPQHF.

The DNA for the CDR3 is TGTGCCAGTAGTCGGGGGGGGACAAATAGCAATCAGCCCCAGCATTTT. Translated, it gives CASSRGGTNSNQPQHF. The chain has TRBV19 and TRBJ1-5, with D possibly TRBD1 on 6 matching bases. Germline V lookup: CDR1 LNHDA, CDR2 SQIVND (reference sequence). There are 16 residues in the CDR3. Trimming took 5 bases from V and 0 from J, leaving 14 bases between them.

This chain uses TRBV6-5 with TRBJ1-6, with 8 nucleotides matching TRBD1. The CDR3 covers 15 residues. With 6 bases clipped from V and 9 bases from J, the junction kept 10 bases outside the gene matches. Germline CDR1 reads MNHEY; CDR2 reads SVGAGI. For the CDR3, the DNA is TGTGCCAGCAGACTCGAGAGGACAGGGCCTTCACCCCTCCACTTT. It specifies CASRLERTGPSPLHF.

The chain combines TRBV7-9 with TRBJ1-2; 7 bases map to TRBD1. V gave up 2 bases and J gave up 8 bases; unmatched junction bases: 5. The CDR3 has 13 amino acids. The germline V gene encodes CDR1 SEHNR and CDR2 FQNEAQ (reference sequence). The CDR3 DNA follows: TGTGCCAGCAGCTTACGACAGGGCGGCGGCTACACCTTC. Translation: CASSLRQGGGYTF.

The chain recombines TRBV11-1 with TRBJ1-5; 7 positions match TRBD1. V dropped 3 bases and J dropped 5; count of bases not matched to a gene: 10. The CDR3 length is 16 residues. Germline-derived CDR1 and CDR2 are SGHAT and FQDESV (reference sequence). CDR3 in amino acids: CASSFTRQGGDQPQHF. CDR3 bases: TGTGCCAGCAGCTTCACACGACAGGGTGGGGATCAGCCCCAGCATTTT.

The chain recombines TRBV6-5 with TRBJ2-1; 7 bases fit TRBD1. Germline CDR1 reads MNHEY; CDR2 reads SVGAGI. Unmatched junction bases numbered 8, after V lost 5 bases and J lost 4 bases. The CDR3 sequence is 15 residues long. Here the CDR3 reads CASSLPGTVYNEQFF. CDR3 coding DNA: TGTGCCAGCAGTCTCCCCGGGACAGTATACAATGAGCAGTTCTTC.

This rearrangement joins TRBV9 to TRBJ2-1; D gene ambiguous. The germline V and J ends were trimmed by 0 bases and 3 bases, with 7 bases remaining between them. Germline V lookup: CDR1 SGDLS, CDR2 YYNGEE. The CDR3 runs to 14 residues. CDR3 nucleotide sequence: TGTGCCAGCAGCGTAGACGCGATCTACAATGAGCAGTTCTTC. Protein: CASSVDAIYNEQFF.